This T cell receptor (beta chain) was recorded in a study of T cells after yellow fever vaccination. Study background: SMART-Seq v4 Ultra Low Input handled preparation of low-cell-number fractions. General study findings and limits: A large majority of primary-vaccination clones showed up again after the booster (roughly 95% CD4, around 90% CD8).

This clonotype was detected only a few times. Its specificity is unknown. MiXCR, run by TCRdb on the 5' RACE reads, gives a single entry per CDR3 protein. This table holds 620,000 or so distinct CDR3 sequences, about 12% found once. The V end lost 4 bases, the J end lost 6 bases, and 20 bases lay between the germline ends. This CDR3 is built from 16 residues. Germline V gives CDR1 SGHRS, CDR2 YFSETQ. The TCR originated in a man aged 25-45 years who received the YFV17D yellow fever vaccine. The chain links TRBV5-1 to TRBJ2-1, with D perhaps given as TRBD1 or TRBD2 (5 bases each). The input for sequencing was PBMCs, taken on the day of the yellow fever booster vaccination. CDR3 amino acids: CASSPTTLGPGNEQFF. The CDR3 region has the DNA TGCGCCAGCAGCCCAACCACGTTGGGACCCGGCAATGAGCAGTTCTTC.